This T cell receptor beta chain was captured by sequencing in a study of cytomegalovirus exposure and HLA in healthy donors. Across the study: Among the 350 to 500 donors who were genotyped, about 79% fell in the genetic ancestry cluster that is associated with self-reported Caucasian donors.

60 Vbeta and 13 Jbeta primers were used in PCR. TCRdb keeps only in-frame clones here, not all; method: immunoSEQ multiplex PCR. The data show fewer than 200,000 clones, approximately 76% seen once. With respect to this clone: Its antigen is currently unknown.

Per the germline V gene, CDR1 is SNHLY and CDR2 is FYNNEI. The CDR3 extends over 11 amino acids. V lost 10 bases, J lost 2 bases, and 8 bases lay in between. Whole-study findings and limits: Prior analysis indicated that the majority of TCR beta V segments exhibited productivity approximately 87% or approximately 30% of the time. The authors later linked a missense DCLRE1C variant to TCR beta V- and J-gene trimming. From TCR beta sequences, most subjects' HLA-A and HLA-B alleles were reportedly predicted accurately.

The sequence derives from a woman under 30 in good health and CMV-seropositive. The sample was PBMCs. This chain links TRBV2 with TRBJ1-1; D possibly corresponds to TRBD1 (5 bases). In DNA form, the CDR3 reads TGTGCCACCAGGACAAACACTGAAGCTTTCTTT. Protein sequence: CATRTNTEAFF.